Presented here are 14 T cell receptor beta chains from one specimen sequenced in a study of OX40 agonist ivuxolimab in advanced cancers. Clones were read by immunoSEQ multiplex PCR, and TCRdb kept only the in-frame ones, dropping some. Seen here are roughly 100,000 clones, 84% observed once, and the top ten hold roughly 1.1%. The input for sequencing was CD4+ or CD8+ T cells sorted from blood, taken in a trial of the OX40 agonist ivuxolimab. The receptors derive from an adult with an advanced solid tumor such as melanoma, head and neck, liver or kidney cancer.

The chain employs TRBV7-2 and TRBJ1-2, with 7 bases that match TRBD1. The germline CDR1 and CDR2 sequences are SGHTA and FQGNSA. The CDR3 covers 16 residues. V gave up 5 bases and J gave up 3 bases; unmatched junction bases: 12. The CDR3 protein is CASSRDRGEGYYGYTF. In DNA form, the CDR3 reads TGTGCCAGCAGCCGGGACAGAGGAGAGGGCTACTATGGCTACACCTTC.

V is TRBV5-1 and J is TRBJ2-5; 12 nucleotides agree with TRBD2. There are 15 residues in the CDR3. J gave up 3 bases and V 6 bases, and 6 bases lay outside the gene matches. Germline values: CDR1 SGHRS, CDR2 YFSETQ. CDR3 protein: CASILTSGGEETQYF. DNA for the CDR3: TGCGCCAGCATCCTGACTAGCGGGGGAGAAGAGACCCAGTACTTC.

This clone was observed a handful of times. The chain recombines TRBV6-1 with TRBJ1-1; 10 bases line up with TRBD1. The CDR3 spans 17 residues. V lost 4 bases, J lost 1 base, and 9 bases stayed unmatched. Germline V gives CDR1 MNHNS, CDR2 SASEGT. As DNA, the CDR3 is TGTGCCAGCAGTGCCGGGACAGGGGTTTATGGGAACACTGAAGCTTTCTTT. It yields the protein CASSAGTGVYGNTEAFF.

The chain combines TRBV5-1 with TRBJ1-1; D remains ambiguous. This CDR3 contains 11 residues. V was trimmed by 7 bases and J by 1 base, leaving 5 bases between them. The germline gives CDR1 SGHRS, CDR2 YFSETQ. The CDR3 nucleotides read TGCGCCAGCCCCACGAACACTGAAGCTTTCTTT. It translates to CASPTNTEAFF.

This clone was counted a single time. This chain uses TRBV6-6 with TRBJ2-3; D is perhaps TRBD2 (5 bases). With 6 bases removed from V and 2 bases from J, the gap between germline ends came to 9 bases. The CDR3 totals 13 residues. Germline V gives CDR1 MNHNY, CDR2 SVGAGI (reference sequence). In DNA, the CDR3 is TGTGCCAGCAGCACCGGGAACACAGATACGCAGTATTTT. This encodes CASSTGNTDTQYF.

The CDR3 DNA sequence: TGTGCCAGCAGCCTAAAGAACACTGAAGCTTTCTTT. As protein: CASSLKNTEAFF. The J gene is TRBJ1-1, the V gene TRBV4-2, with no clear D. V was pared by 4 bases and J by 1 base, with 4 bases between. Per the germline V gene, CDR1 is LGHNA and CDR2 is YNFKEQ. This CDR3 spans 12 amino acids.

This chain links TRBV6-1 with TRBJ1-2; TRBD1 is a possible D gene (5 bases). The CDR3 consists of 13 residues. The germline gives CDR1 MNHNS, CDR2 SASEGT. The V end lost 7 bases, the J end lost 4 bases, and 13 bases lay between the germline ends. The CDR3 reads CASIPDSSYGYTF. DNA for the CDR3: TGTGCCAGCATCCCCGACAGTTCCTATGGCTACACCTTC.

V and J are TRBV7-8 and TRBJ1-1; TRBD1 is a possible D gene (5 bases). Germline V gene lookup returns CDR1 SGHVS and CDR2 FQNEAQ. Trimming left V 3 bases short and J 0 bases short, with 8 bases between. CDR3 size: 14 residues. CDR3 sequence: CASSFREVNTEAFF. The DNA of the CDR3 is TGTGCCAGCAGCTTCAGGGAGGTGAACACTGAAGCTTTCTTT. Full variable domain (missing parts from reference TRBV7-8 and TRBJ1-1): GAGVSQSPRYKVAKRGQDVALRCDPISGHVSLFWYQQALGQGPEFLTYFQNEAQLDKSGLPSDRFFAERPEGSVSTLKIQRTQQEDSAVYLCASSFREVNTEAFFGQGTRLTVV.

The CDR3 protein is CASSLSSSNQPQHF. The CDR3 nucleotides read TGCGCCAGCAGCCTATCCTCTAGCAATCAGCCCCAGCATTTT. J is TRBJ1-5 and V is TRBV4-1; D is ambiguous. This CDR3 has 14 amino acids. Germline V gene sequence: CDR1 MGHRA, CDR2 YSYEKL. With 4 bases removed from V and 0 bases from J, the gap between germline ends came to 7 bases.

The V and J genes are TRBV4-1 and TRBJ1-3; no clear D gene. The CDR3 length is 14 residues. Germline V CDR1 and CDR2: MGHRA, YSYEKL. The V and J ends lost 2 bases and 4 bases respectively, with 9 bases between them. The CDR3 reads CASSQPRTGNTIYF. The CDR3, as DNA: TGCGCCAGCAGCCAACCCCGAACGGGAAACACCATATATTTT.

The chain employs TRBV6-1 and TRBJ1-5; 7 positions agree with TRBD1. Germline CDR1 MNHNS, CDR2 SASEGT. The CDR3 is 15 amino acids. Trimming took 4 bases from V and 3 from J; bases not matched to a gene: 6. The CDR3 nucleotides read TGTGCCAGCAGTGCCGAGACAGGGAACAATCAGCCCCAGCATTTT. It yields the protein CASSAETGNNQPQHF.

V and J are TRBV27 and TRBJ1-5; TRBD1 agrees at 7 bases. Germline values: CDR1 MNHEY, CDR2 SMNVEV (reference sequence). The J segment lost 1 base and the V segment lost 6 bases, leaving 12 bases of the junction unmatched. The length of the CDR3 is 17 residues. The CDR3 loop reads CASRAGTDFISNQPQHF. Written as DNA, the CDR3 is TGTGCCAGCAGAGCCGGGACAGACTTTATAAGCAATCAGCCCCAGCATTTT.

This chain connects TRBV5-4 to TRBJ2-5; either TRBD1 or TRBD2 may supply D (5 bases each). Germline values: CDR1 SGHNT, CDR2 YYREEE (reference sequence). This CDR3 has 13 residues. V shed 4 bases and J shed 0 bases, with 7 bases lying between them. CDR3 in amino acids: CASSRDHQETQYF. CDR3 DNA: TGTGCCAGCAGCCGGGACCACCAAGAGACCCAGTACTTC.

The DNA of the CDR3 is TGTGCCAGCAGCAAAGCGAGGGGAAGGGATCAGCCCCAGCATTTT. Amino acid sequence: CASSKARGRDQPQHF. The genes are TRBV21-1 and TRBJ1-5. TRBV21-1 is a pseudogene. This CDR3 contains 15 residues.